This entry lists 31 T cell receptor beta chains sequenced from one sample in a study of T cell responses to AZD1222 COVID-19 vaccine. Measured with immunoSEQ multiplex PCR; TCRdb has only the in-frame clones, and not every one. The sample carries fewer than 85,000 clones, around 86% recorded once. This specimen consisted of peripheral blood, obtained 28 days after the second AZD1222 dose. The source is an adult who received the AZD1222 COVID-19 vaccine.

This chain joins TRBV12-3 or TRBV12-4 and TRBJ1-1, with D possibly TRBD1 on 5 matching bases. V was shortened by 8 bases and J by 0 bases, with 10 bases between the two germline ends. The CDR3 extends over 13 amino acids. The CDR3 sequence: CASRTDMNTEAFF. Here the CDR3 DNA reads TGTGCCAGCCGGACGGACATGAACACTGAAGCTTTCTTT.

The V and J genes are TRBV11-2 and TRBJ2-3; 7 bases align to TRBD1. V lost 5 bases and J lost 2; bases outside the gene matches: 4. CDR1 and CDR2 (germline): SGHAT, FQNNGV. The CDR3 totals 14 residues. The CDR3 loop reads CASSPGTVTDTQYF. The CDR3 DNA follows: TGTGCCAGCAGCCCCGGGACAGTCACAGATACGCAGTATTTT.

The table lists this clone with a few counts. The chain has TRBV7-8 and TRBJ1-1; 11 bases agree with TRBD1. This CDR3 region has 22 residues. The J segment lost 5 bases and the V segment lost 8 bases, leaving 31 bases of the junction unmatched. Germline-derived CDR1 and CDR2 are SGHVS and FQNEAQ. For the CDR3, the DNA is TGTGCCAGCGGATCTCCGTTGGGACAGGGGGTCGAGATGCAGATGGGTAGGACTGAAGCTTTCTTT. It codes for CASGSPLGQGVEMQMGRTEAFF.

This clone was seen once. The chain uses TRBV7-2 and TRBJ2-7, with D maybe TRBD2 (5 bases). The CDR3 has 13 residues. Germline CDR1 and CDR2: SGHTA and FQGNSA. The V gene lost 2 bases and the J gene lost 5 bases, with 10 bases spanning the gap. Written as DNA, the CDR3 is TGTGCCAGCAGCTTACCTAGCATGAACGAGCAGTACTTC. Protein: CASSLPSMNEQYF.

The chain has TRBV28 and TRBJ2-3; 7 bases align to TRBD2. CDR3 length equals 15 residues. The ends lost 6 bases at V and 3 bases at J; junction bases unmatched: 9. Germline-derived CDR1 and CDR2 are MDHEN and SYDVKM. The CDR3, as DNA: TGTGCCAGCAGCGTCGCCGGGACTAAGACAGATACGCAGTATTTT. It is translated as CASSVAGTKTDTQYF.

The chain is built from TRBV7-3 and TRBJ1-6, with D possibly being TRBD1 (5 bases). Looked up from germline, CDR1 is SGHTA and CDR2 is FQGTGA. The germline V and J ends were trimmed by 0 bases and 5 bases, with 8 bases remaining between them. The CDR3 has 15 amino acids. CDR3 in amino acids: CASSLTGGDNSPLHF. The DNA for the CDR3 is TGTGCCAGCAGCTTAACGGGGGGTGATAATTCACCCCTCCACTTT.

The chain uses TRBV29-1 and TRBJ2-3; D remains unclear. V shed 8 bases and J shed 0 bases, with 15 bases lying between them. The CDR3 extends over 14 amino acids. Germline assignment: CDR1 SQVTM and CDR2 ANQGSEA. This CDR3 reads CSPFRFPSTDTQYF. The CDR3, as DNA: TGCAGCCCCTTCCGATTCCCTAGCACAGATACGCAGTATTTT.

CDR3 sequence: CASSMTPRQGQEAFF. For the CDR3, the DNA is TGTGCCAGTAGTATGACCCCCCGCCAGGGGCAAGAAGCTTTCTTT. The V call is TRBV19, the J call TRBJ1-1; D might be TRBD1 (6 bases). The CDR3 is 15 residues long. V was cut by 3 bases and J by 8 bases, with 19 bases left in between. The germline V gene has CDR1 LNHDA and CDR2 SQIVND (reference sequence).

This chain joins TRBV30 and TRBJ1-1; perhaps TRBD1 as D (6 bases). The CDR3 runs to 13 residues. Germline assignment: CDR1 GTSNPN and CDR2 SVGIG (reference sequence). V was cut by 5 bases and J by 7 bases, with 17 bases left in between. The CDR3 DNA reads as TGTGCCTGGCAAGCAGGGGAGGGTGGTGAAGCTTTCTTT. Translation gives CAWQAGEGGEAFF.

The V and J genes are TRBV3-1 (or the pseudogene TRBV3-2) and TRBJ2-2; D uncertain. CDR3 size: 13 residues. Looked up from germline, CDR1 is LGHDT and CDR2 is YNNKEL (reference sequence). Trimming left V 3 bases short and J 4 bases short, with 6 bases between. The CDR3 nucleotides read TGTGCCAGCAGCCAGTTGAGCACCGGGGAGCTGTTTTTT. Amino acids: CASSQLSTGELFF.

The rearrangement uses TRBV18 and TRBJ1-4; 8 positions agree with TRBD1. Germline lookup yields CDR1 KGHSH and CDR2 LQKENI. The CDR3 runs 15 residues. V lost 0 bases to trimming and J lost 7 bases; unmatched junction nucleotides: 4. In DNA, the CDR3 is TGTGCCAGCTCACCACCGGCAGGGGGCGTTGAAAAACTGTTTTTT. It specifies CASSPPAGGVEKLFF.

The rearrangement uses TRBV5-1 and TRBJ1-4, with a tentative D call TRBD1 (6 bases). The CDR3 covers 17 residues. V dropped 8 bases and J dropped 0 bases, with 20 bases sitting between them. Per the germline V gene, CDR1 is SGHRS and CDR2 is YFSETQ. The CDR3 sequence: CASPGRGGRATNEKLFF. CDR3 bases: TGCGCCAGTCCTGGCCGGGGGGGCCGGGCAACTAATGAAAAACTGTTTTTT.

The V gene is TRBV5-5, the J gene TRBJ1-1; possible D gene TRBD1, 5 bases. V lost 2 bases and J lost 0, with 8 bases in between. The germline V gene has CDR1 SGHKS and CDR2 YYEKEE (reference sequence). CDR3 size: 14 residues. CDR3 DNA sequence: TGTGCCAGCAGCTTAGGGACGGTGAACACTGAAGCTTTCTTT. Translating gives CASSLGTVNTEAFF.

J is TRBJ1-5 and V is TRBV23-1; D is perhaps TRBD1 (5 bases). TRBV23-1 is identified as an open reading frame with a role that is uncertain. The CDR3 covers 16 residues. Deletions cut 3 bases from V and 0 bases from J, with 12 bases between. The CDR3 sequence: CASSHRGGYSNQPQHF. The CDR3 bases are TGCGCCAGCAGTCATAGGGGAGGTTATAGCAATCAGCCCCAGCATTTT.

The chain joins TRBV14 to TRBJ1-2; TRBD1 aligns across 10 bases. CDR1 SGHDN and CDR2 FVKESK come from the germline V gene. The V segment lost 3 bases and the J segment 4 bases; nucleotides outside the gene matches: 17. This CDR3 has 19 amino acids. This CDR3 reads CASSQGSRQGAGPVYGYTF. CDR3 DNA: TGTGCCAGCAGCCAGGGCTCAAGACAGGGGGCTGGCCCTGTCTATGGCTACACCTTC.

The chain couples TRBV5-1 to TRBJ2-2; perhaps TRBD1 as D (7 bases). V was clipped by 0 bases and J by 13 bases, with 16 bases between them. The germline V gene has CDR1 SGHRS and CDR2 YFSETQ. This CDR3 has 14 amino acids. The CDR3 sequence: CASSLDRGGRALFF. In nucleotides, the CDR3 is TGCGCCAGCAGCTTGGACAGGGGAGGTCGTGCGCTGTTTTTT.

The chain couples TRBV7-8 to TRBJ2-1, with a tentative D call TRBD2 (5 bases). Per the germline V gene, CDR1 is SGHVS and CDR2 is FQNEAQ. This CDR3 spans 15 amino acids. V dropped 8 bases and J dropped 0 bases, with 14 bases sitting between them. CDR3: CASQRRGVSYNEQFF. The CDR3 DNA follows: TGTGCCAGCCAACGACGGGGTGTCTCCTACAATGAGCAGTTCTTC.

The genes are TRBV27 and TRBJ2-7; 7 bases are shared with TRBD1. Germline V gene sequence: CDR1 MNHEY, CDR2 SMNVEV (reference sequence). The J segment lost 4 bases and the V segment lost 6 bases, leaving 6 bases of the junction unmatched. CDR3 length equals 13 residues. The CDR3 DNA reads TGTGCCAGCAGGTGGGCAGGGGGTTACGAGCAGTACTTC. The encoded protein is CASRWAGGYEQYF.

The chain combines TRBV11-3 with TRBJ2-2; TRBD2 is a possible D gene (6 bases). The germline V gene encodes CDR1 SGHNT and CDR2 YENEEA. The CDR3 runs to 12 residues. V was trimmed by 5 bases and J by 8 bases, leaving 9 bases between them. CDR3 in DNA: TGTGCCAGCAGCCCCGGGGGTGGGGAGCTGTTTTTT. This gives the protein CASSPGGGELFF.

This chain links TRBV7-3 with TRBJ2-5; D gene ambiguous. Trimming took 1 base from V and 1 from J, leaving 4 bases between them. Germline CDR1 is SGHTA and CDR2 is FQGTGA. The length of the CDR3 is 13 residues. CDR3 nucleotide sequence: TGTGCCAGCAGCTTAATATCCCAAGAGACCCAGTACTTC. Protein: CASSLISQETQYF.

V is TRBV10-3 and J is TRBJ2-1; 9 bases fit TRBD1. Unmatched junction bases numbered 5, after V lost 10 bases and J lost 7 bases. The CDR3 has 12 amino acids. CDR1 and CDR2 (germline): ENHRY, SYGVKD. For the CDR3, the DNA is TGTGCCAGCCTGGACAGGGGAAATGAGCAGTTCTTC. Translating it yields CASLDRGNEQFF.

This rearrangement joins TRBV6-4 to TRBJ1-6, with 9 nucleotides matching TRBD1. V lost 6 bases, J lost 9 bases, and 9 bases stayed unmatched. The CDR3 has 15 amino acids. CDR1 and CDR2 from the germline V gene are MRHNA and SNTAGT. CDR3 nucleotides: TGTGCCAGCAGCCTCACCGGGACAGGGTCTTCACCCCTCCACTTT. This translates into CASSLTGTGSSPLHF.

This chain uses TRBV6-2 or TRBV6-3 with TRBJ1-5, with a tentative D call TRBD1 (6 bases). There are 17 residues in the CDR3. With 6 bases removed from V and 0 bases from J, the gap between germline ends came to 18 bases. Germline CDR1 MNHEY, CDR2 SVGEGT. This chain's CDR3 is CASSSRPTGASNQPQHF. The CDR3 nucleotides are TGTGCCAGCAGCTCACGACCGACAGGAGCTAGCAATCAGCCCCAGCATTTT.

With respect to this clone: A much larger clone lies a single base off, so this may be a read error. The V and J genes are TRBV7-9 and TRBJ1-1, with D unclear. CDR1 and CDR2 (germline): SEHNR, FQNEAQ (reference sequence). The CDR3 is 13 amino acids. The V and J ends lost 5 bases and 0 bases respectively, with 7 bases between them. CDR3 bases: TGTGCCAGCAGCGCCCAGCTGAACACTGAAGCTTTCTTT. It encodes CASSAQLNTEAFF. Full variable domain (remainder filled in from reference TRBV7-9 and TRBJ1-1): DTGVSQNPRHKITKRGQNVTFRCDPISEHNRLYWYRQTLGQGPEFLTYFQNEAQLEKSRLLSDRFSAERPKGSFSTLEIQRTEQGDSAMYLCASSAQLNTEAFFGQGTRLTVV.

The chain uses TRBV7-2 and TRBJ2-1; the D gene could be TRBD1 or TRBD2 (6 bases each). The germline V and J ends were trimmed by 5 bases and 4 bases, with 18 bases remaining between them. Germline V lookup: CDR1 SGHTA, CDR2 FQGNSA. The CDR3 totals 16 residues. The CDR3 coding sequence is TGTGCCAGCAGCCCCCACGGGGGCCAAAATTACAATGAGCAGTTCTTC. Protein product: CASSPHGGQNYNEQFF.

This rearrangement joins TRBV4-2 to TRBJ2-1; 9 bases map to TRBD1. Trimming cost V 4 bases and J 4 bases; bases outside gene matches: 8. The length of the CDR3 is 16 residues. CDR1 LGHNA and CDR2 YNFKEQ come from the germline V gene. The CDR3 DNA reads TGTGCCAGCAGCCGCCGAACGGGACAGGGATACAATGAGCAGTTCTTC. As protein: CASSRRTGQGYNEQFF.

The J gene is TRBJ1-5, the V gene TRBV7-9; 8 nucleotides agree with TRBD1. The CDR3 runs 15 residues. The germline gives CDR1 SEHNR, CDR2 FQNEAQ (reference sequence). The V gene end was trimmed by 5 bases and the J gene end by 2 bases; junction bases not matched to a gene: 5. CDR3 loop: CASSPDRGGNQPQHF. CDR3 bases: TGTGCCAGCAGCCCCGACAGGGGTGGCAATCAGCCCCAGCATTTT.

The chain employs TRBV20-1 and TRBJ1-2, with 7 bases lining up with TRBD1. This CDR3 is 16 amino acids long. The V and J ends lost 3 bases and 7 bases, in that order; junction bases with no gene match: 17. CDR1 is DFQATT, CDR2 SNEGSKA, per germline (reference sequence). In nucleotides, the CDR3 is TGCAGTGCTAGTAGGGGGTTCCTTCAGGGGGACTCTGGCTACACCTTC. Translation: CSASRGFLQGDSGYTF.

Only a few counts were recorded for this clone. The genes are TRBV30 and TRBJ1-4, with D hard to call. V gave up 7 bases and J gave up 2 bases, with 11 bases separating them. The germline V gene has CDR1 GTSNPN and CDR2 SVGIG (reference sequence). The CDR3 sequence is 13 residues long. The CDR3 DNA follows: TGTGCCTTCACGGCTTCCACTAATGAAAAACTGTTTTTT. Translating gives CAFTASTNEKLFF.

The rearrangement links TRBV7-2 to TRBJ2-7; a weak D match, TRBD2 (5 bases). The V gene's germline CDR1 is SGHTA and CDR2 FQGNSA. V was cut by 1 base and J by 0 bases, with 7 bases left in between. The length of the CDR3 is 14 residues. CDR3 DNA: TGTGCCAGCAGCTTAGATGGACTCTCCTACGAGCAGTACTTC. Its protein product is CASSLDGLSYEQYF.

V and J are TRBV9 and TRBJ1-2, with 8 bases fitting TRBD1. Per the germline V gene, CDR1 is SGDLS and CDR2 is YYNGEE. CDR3 length: 14 residues. The ends lost 1 base at V and 8 bases at J; junction bases unmatched: 7. In nucleotides, the CDR3 is TGTGCCAGCAGCGTACAGGGGGCCCATAGCGGCTACACCTTC. Translated: CASSVQGAHSGYTF.